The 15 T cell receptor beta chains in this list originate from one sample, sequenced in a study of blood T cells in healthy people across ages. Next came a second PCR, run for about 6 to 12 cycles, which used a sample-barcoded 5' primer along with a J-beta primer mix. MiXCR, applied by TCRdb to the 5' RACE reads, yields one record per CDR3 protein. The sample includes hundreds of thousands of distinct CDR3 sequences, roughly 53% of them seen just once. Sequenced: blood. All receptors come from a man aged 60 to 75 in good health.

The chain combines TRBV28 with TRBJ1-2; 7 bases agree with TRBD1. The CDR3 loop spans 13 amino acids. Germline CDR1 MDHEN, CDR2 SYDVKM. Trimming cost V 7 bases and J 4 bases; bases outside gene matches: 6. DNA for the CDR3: TGTGCCAGCAACCCGGGACAGAGCTATGGCTACACCTTC. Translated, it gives CASNPGQSYGYTF.

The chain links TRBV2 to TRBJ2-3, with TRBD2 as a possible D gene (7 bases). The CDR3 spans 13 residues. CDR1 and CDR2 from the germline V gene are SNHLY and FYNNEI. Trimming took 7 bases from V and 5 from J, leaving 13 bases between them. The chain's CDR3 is CASNRGGVDTQYF. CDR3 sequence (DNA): TGTGCCAGCAATAGAGGGGGGGTAGATACGCAGTATTTT.

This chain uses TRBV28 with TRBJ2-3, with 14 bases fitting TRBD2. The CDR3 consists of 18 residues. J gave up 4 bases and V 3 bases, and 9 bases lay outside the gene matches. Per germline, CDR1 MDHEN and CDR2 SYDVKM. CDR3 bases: TGTGCCAGCAGTTTCTCCGGGACTAGCGGGGGTTGGGCAGATACGCAGTATTTT. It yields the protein CASSFSGTSGGWADTQYF. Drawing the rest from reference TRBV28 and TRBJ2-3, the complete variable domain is DVKVTQSSRYLVKRTGEKVFLECVQDMDHENMFWYRQDPGLGLRLIYFSYDVKMKEKGDIPEGYSVSREKKERFSLILESASTNQTSMYLCASSFSGTSGGWADTQYFGPGTRLTVL.

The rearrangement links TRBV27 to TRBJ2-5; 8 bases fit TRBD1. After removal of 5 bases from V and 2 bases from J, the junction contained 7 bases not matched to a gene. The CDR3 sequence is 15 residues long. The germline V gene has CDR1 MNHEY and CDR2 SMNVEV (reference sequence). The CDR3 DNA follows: TGTGCCAGCAGTACGTTAGGACAGGGTCAAGAGACCCAGTACTTC. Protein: CASSTLGQGQETQYF.

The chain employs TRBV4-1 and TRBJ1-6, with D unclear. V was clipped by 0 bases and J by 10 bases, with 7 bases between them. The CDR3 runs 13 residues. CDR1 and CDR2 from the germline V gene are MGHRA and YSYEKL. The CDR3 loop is CASSQDRRSPLHF. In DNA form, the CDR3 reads TGCGCCAGCAGCCAAGATCGTCGCTCACCCCTCCACTTT.

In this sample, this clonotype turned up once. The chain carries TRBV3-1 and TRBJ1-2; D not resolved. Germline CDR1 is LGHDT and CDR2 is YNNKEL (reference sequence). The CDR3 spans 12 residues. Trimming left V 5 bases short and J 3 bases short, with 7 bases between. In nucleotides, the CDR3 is TGTGCCAGCAGCTGGTACGACTATGGCTACACCTTC. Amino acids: CASSWYDYGYTF.

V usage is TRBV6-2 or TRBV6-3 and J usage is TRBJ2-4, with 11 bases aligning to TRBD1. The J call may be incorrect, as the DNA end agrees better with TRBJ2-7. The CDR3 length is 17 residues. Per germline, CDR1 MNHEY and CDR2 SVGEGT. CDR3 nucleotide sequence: TGTGCCAGCAACAACCTCAAATACGGACAGGGGGCGTACGAGCAGTACTTC. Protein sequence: CASNNLKYGQGAYEQYF.

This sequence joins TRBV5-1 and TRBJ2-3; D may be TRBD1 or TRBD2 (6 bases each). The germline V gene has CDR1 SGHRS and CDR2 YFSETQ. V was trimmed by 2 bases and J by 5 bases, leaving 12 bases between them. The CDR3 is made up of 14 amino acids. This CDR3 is CASSFEGGVDTQYF. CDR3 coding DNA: TGCGCCAGCAGCTTTGAGGGGGGAGTAGATACGCAGTATTTT.

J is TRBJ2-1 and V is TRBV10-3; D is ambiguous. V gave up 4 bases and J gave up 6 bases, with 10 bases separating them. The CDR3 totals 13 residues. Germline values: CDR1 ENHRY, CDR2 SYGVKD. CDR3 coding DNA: TGTGCCATCAGTGGGGCGAACAGCAATGAGCAGTTCTTC. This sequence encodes CAISGANSNEQFF.

The CDR3: CASSFRGDGEQYF. CDR3 coding DNA: TGTGCCAGCAGTTTCAGGGGGGACGGCGAGCAGTACTTC. The rearrangement joins TRBV12-3 or TRBV12-4 to TRBJ2-5; TRBD1 is a possible D gene (7 bases). Judging by the DNA end, TRBJ2-7 fits better; the J call may be wrong. The CDR3 has 13 amino acids.

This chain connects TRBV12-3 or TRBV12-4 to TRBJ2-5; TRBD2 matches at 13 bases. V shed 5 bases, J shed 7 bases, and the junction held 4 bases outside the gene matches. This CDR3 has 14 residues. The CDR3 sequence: CASSGGLAGSTQYF. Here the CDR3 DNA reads TGTGCCAGCAGTGGGGGACTAGCGGGGTCGACCCAGTACTTC.

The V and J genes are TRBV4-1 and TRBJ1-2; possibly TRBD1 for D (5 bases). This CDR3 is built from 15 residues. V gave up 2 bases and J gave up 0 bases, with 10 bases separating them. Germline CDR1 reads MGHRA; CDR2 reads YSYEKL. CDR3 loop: CASSQTRTPNYGYTF. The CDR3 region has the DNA TGCGCCAGCAGCCAAACTCGGACACCTAACTATGGCTACACCTTC.

CDR3 nucleotide sequence: TGTGCCAGCAGGGAGCGGGGTGCAGATACGCAGTATTTT. Residues: CASRERGADTQYF. The genes are TRBV12-3 or TRBV12-4 and TRBJ2-3, with 7 bases aligning to TRBD2. After removal of 6 bases from V and 4 bases from J, the junction contained 4 bases not matched to a gene. CDR3 size: 13 residues.

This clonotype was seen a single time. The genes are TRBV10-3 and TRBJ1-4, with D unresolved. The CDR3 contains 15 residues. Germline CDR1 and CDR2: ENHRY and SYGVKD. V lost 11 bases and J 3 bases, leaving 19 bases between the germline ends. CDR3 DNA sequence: TGTGCCGCCCGGACGGCCGAGGAGGCTAATGAAAAACTGTTTTTT. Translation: CAARTAEEANEKLFF.

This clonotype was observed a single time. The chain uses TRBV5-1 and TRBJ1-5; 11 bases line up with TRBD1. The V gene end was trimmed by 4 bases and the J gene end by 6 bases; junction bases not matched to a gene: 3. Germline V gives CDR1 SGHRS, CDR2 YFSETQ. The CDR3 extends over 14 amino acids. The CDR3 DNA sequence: TGCGCCAGCAGCCAAGGGACAGGGGGTCAGCCCCAGCATTTT. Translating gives CASSQGTGGQPQHF.